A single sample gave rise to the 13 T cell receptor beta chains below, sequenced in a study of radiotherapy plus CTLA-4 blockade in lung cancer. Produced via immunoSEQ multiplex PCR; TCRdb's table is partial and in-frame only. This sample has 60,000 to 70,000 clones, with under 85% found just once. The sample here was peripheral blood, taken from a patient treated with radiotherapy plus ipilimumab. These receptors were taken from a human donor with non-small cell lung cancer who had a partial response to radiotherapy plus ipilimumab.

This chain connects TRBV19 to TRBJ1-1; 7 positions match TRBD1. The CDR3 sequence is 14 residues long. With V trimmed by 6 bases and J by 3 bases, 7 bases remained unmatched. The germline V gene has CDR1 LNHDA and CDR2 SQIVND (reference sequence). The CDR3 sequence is CASRGVRGDTEAFF. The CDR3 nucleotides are TGTGCCAGTAGAGGGGTCAGGGGGGACACTGAAGCTTTCTTT.

The CDR3 region has the DNA TGTGCCAGCAGCACCACAGGGATGGGCGAGCAGTACTTC. Translating gives CASSTTGMGEQYF. The chain recombines TRBV2 with TRBJ2-7; D possibly corresponds to TRBD1 (6 bases). The germline gives CDR1 SNHLY, CDR2 FYNNEI. The CDR3 is 13 residues long. The V and J ends lost 6 bases and 6 bases respectively, with 15 bases between them. Full variable domain (outside the CDR3, taken from reference TRBV2 and TRBJ2-7): EPEVTQTPSHQVTQMGQEVILRCVPISNHLYFYWYRQILGQKVEFLVSFYNNEISEKSEIFDDQFSVERPDGSNFTLKIRSTKLEDSAMYFCASSTTGMGEQYFGPGTRLTVT.

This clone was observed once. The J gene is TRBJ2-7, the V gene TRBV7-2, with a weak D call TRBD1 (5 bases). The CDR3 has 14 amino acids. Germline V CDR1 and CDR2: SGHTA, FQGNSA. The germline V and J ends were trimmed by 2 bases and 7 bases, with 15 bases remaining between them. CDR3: CASSLLGQGGEQYF. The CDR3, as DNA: TGTGCCAGCAGCTTACTCGGGCAGGGTGGAGAGCAGTACTTC.

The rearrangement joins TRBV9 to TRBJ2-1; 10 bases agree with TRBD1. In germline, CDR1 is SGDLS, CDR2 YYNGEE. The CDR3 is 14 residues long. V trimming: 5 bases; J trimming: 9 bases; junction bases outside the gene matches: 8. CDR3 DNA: TGTGCCAGCAGTTTCCGGGACAGGGGATTTGAGCAGTTCTTC. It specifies CASSFRDRGFEQFF.

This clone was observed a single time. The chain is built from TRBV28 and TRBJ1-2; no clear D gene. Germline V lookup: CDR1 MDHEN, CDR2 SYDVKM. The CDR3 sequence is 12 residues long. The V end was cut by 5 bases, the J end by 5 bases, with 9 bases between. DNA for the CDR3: TGTGCCAGCAGTCCGCGGAGTTATGGCTACACCTTC. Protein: CASSPRSYGYTF.

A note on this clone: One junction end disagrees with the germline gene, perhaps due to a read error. The CDR3 here is CASSLATSGSGTDTQYF. The CDR3 nucleotides are TGTGCCAGCAGCCTAGCGACTAGCGGGAGTGGCACAGATACGCAGTATTTT. J is TRBJ2-3 and V is TRBV7-2; 12 positions agree with TRBD2. CDR3 length: 17 residues. CDR1 is SGHTA, CDR2 FQGNSA, per germline.

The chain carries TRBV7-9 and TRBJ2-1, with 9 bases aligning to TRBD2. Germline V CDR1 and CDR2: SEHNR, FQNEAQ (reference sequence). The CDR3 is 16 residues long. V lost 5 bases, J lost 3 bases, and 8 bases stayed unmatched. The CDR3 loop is CASSPPSGAFYNEQFF. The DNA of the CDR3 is TGTGCCAGCAGCCCACCTAGCGGGGCATTCTACAATGAGCAGTTCTTC.

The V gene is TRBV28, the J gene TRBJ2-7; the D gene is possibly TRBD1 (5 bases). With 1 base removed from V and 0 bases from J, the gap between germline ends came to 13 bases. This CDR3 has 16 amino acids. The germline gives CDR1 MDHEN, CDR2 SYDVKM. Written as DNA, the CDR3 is TGTGCCAGCAGTTTATTTGGGGCTCAGAGCTCCTACGAGCAGTACTTC. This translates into CASSLFGAQSSYEQYF.

Written as DNA, the CDR3 is TGTGCCAGCAAGAGGGACTTCACGGTCAATGAGCAGTTCTTC. It encodes CASKRDFTVNEQFF. The chain is built from TRBV6-4 and TRBJ2-1, with a possible D match to TRBD2 (6 bases). Trimming pared 7 bases from V and 6 bases from J, leaving 16 bases between. Germline assignment: CDR1 MRHNA and CDR2 SNTAGT. The CDR3 totals 14 residues.

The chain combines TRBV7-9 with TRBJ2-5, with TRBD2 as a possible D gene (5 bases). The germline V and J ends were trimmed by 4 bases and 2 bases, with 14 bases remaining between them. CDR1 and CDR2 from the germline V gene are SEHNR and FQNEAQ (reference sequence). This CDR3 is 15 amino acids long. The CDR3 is CASSSVPGIQETQYF. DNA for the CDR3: TGTGCCAGCAGCTCCGTCCCGGGAATACAAGAGACCCAGTACTTC. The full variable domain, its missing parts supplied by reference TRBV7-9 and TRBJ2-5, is DTGVSQNPRHKITKRGQNVTFRCDPISEHNRLYWYRQTLGQGPEFLTYFQNEAQLEKSRLLSDRFSAERPKGSFSTLEIQRTEQGDSAMYLCASSSVPGIQETQYFGPGTRLLVL.

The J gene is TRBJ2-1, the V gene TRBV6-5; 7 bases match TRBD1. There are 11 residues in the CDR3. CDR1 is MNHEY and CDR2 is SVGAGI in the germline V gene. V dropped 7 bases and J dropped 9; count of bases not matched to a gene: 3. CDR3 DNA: TGTGCCAGCACAAACAGGGGTGAGCAGTTCTTC. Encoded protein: CASTNRGEQFF.

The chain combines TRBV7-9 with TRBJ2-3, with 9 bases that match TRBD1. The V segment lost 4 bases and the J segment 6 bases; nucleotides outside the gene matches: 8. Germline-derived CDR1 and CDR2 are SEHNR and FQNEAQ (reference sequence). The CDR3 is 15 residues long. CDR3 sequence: CASSYGQGWPDTQYF. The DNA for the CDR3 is TGTGCCAGCAGCTACGGACAGGGGTGGCCGGATACGCAGTATTTT.

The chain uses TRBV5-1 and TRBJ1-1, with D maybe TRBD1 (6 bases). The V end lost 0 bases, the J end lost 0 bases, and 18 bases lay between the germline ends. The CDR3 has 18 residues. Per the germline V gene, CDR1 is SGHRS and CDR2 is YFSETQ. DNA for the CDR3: TGCGCCAGCAGCTTGGACGTACCCAGGGGAGGGGTGAACACTGAAGCTTTCTTT. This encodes CASSLDVPRGGVNTEAFF.